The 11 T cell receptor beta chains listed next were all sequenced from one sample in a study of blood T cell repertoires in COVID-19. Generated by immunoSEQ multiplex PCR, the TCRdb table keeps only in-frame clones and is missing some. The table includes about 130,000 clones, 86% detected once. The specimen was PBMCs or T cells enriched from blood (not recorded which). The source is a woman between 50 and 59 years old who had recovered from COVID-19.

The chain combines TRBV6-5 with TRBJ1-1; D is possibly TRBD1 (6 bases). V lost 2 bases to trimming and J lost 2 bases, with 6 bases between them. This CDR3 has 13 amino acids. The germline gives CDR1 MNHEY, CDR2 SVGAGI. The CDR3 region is CASSYGGNTEAFF. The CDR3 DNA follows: TGTGCCAGCAGTTACGGGGGCAACACTGAAGCTTTCTTT.

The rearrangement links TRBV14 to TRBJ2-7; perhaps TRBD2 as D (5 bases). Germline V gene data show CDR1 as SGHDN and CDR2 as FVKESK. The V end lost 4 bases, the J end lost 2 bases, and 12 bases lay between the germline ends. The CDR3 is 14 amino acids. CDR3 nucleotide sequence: TGTGCCAGCAGCCCTCGAGACGGGACCTACGAGCAGTACTTC. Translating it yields CASSPRDGTYEQYF.

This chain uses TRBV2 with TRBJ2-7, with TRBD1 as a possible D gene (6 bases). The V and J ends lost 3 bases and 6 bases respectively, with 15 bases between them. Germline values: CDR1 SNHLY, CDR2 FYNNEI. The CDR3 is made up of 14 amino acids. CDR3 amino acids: CASSDPQGNGEQYF. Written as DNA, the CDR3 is TGTGCCAGCAGTGACCCACAGGGAAACGGCGAGCAGTACTTC.

Written as DNA, the CDR3 is TGTGCCAGCAGTACAACAACAGGGGGCCAGTATGGCTACACCTTC. The encoded protein is CASSTTTGGQYGYTF. The chain is built from TRBV6-5 and TRBJ1-2; 9 positions agree with TRBD1. CDR1 and CDR2 from the germline V gene are MNHEY and SVGAGI. This CDR3 comprises 15 residues. With 5 bases clipped from V and 5 bases from J, the junction kept 9 bases outside the gene matches.

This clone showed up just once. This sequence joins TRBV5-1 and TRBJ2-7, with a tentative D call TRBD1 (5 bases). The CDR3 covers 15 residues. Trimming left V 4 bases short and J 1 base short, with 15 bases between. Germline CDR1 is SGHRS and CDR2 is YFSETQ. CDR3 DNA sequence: TGCGCCAGCAGCCCGGCTACAGGAATTTCCTACGAGCAGTACTTC. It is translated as CASSPATGISYEQYF.

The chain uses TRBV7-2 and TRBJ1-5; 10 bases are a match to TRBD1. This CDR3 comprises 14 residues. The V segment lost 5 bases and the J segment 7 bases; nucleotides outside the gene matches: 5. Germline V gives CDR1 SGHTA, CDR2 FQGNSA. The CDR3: CASSPTGGEQPQHF. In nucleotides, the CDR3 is TGTGCCAGCAGCCCGACAGGGGGCGAACAGCCCCAGCATTTT.

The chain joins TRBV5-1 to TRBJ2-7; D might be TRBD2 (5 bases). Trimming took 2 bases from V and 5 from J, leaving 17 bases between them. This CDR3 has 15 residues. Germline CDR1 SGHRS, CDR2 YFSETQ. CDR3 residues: CASSFEGLGAHEQYF. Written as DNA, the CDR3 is TGCGCCAGCAGCTTTGAGGGCCTGGGTGCCCACGAGCAGTACTTC.

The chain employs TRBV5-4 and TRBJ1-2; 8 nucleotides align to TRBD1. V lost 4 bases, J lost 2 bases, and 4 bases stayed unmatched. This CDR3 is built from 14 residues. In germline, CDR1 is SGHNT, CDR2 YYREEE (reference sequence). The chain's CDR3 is CASSPDRVNYGYTF. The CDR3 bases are TGTGCCAGCAGCCCGGACAGGGTGAACTATGGCTACACCTTC.

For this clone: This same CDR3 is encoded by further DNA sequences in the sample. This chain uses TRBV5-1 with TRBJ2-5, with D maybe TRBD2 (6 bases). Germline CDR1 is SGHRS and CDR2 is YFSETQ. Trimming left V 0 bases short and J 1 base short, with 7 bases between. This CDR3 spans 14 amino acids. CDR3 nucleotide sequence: TGCGCCAGCAGCTTGGGGGACTCCCAAGAGACCCAGTACTTC. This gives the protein CASSLGDSQETQYF. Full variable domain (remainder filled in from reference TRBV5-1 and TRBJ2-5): KAGVTQTPRYLIKTRGQQVTLSCSPISGHRSVSWYQQTPGQGLQFLFEYFSETQRNKGNFPGRFSGRQFSNSRSEMNVSTLELGDSALYLCASSLGDSQETQYFGPGTRLLVL.

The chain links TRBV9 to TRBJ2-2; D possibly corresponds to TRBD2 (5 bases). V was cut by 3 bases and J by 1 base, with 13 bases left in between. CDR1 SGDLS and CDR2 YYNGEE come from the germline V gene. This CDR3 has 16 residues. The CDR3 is CASSDRGAVNTGELFF. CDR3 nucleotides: TGTGCCAGCAGCGATCGGGGAGCCGTGAACACCGGGGAGCTGTTTTTT.

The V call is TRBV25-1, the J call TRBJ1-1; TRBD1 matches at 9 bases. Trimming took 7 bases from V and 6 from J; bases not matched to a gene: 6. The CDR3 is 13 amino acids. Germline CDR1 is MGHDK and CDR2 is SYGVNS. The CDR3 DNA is TGTGCCAGCACCCTAGGACAGGGGTCTGAAGCTTTCTTT. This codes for CASTLGQGSEAFF.